This T cell receptor beta chain originates from a study of beta chain features in type 1 diabetes. Study-wide results and limits: HLA effects on TCRB rearrangement stayed unresolved here. Within the patient group, naive, central memory and Treg TCRB repertoires appeared more similar to each other than within healthy donors. All four CD4+ subsets from Type 1 diabetes patients carried moderately but significantly shorter TCRB CDR3s.

The V gene lost 2 bases and the J gene lost 2 bases, with 13 bases spanning the gap. This CDR3 is built from 15 residues. The V gene's germline CDR1 is SGHTA and CDR2 FQGNSA. Sequenced material consisted of expressed TCRB transcripts (all of the isolated RNA was reverse transcribed). Measured with immunoSEQ multiplex PCR; TCRdb has only the in-frame clones, and not every one. This sample has 60,000 or so clones, with around 63% found just once. In the case of this clone: What it recognizes is unknown.

Averaging roughly 0.12 L, one heparinised blood draw came from each individual donor. The sample taken for sequencing was Tregs from blood. The rearrangement joins TRBV7-2 to TRBJ2-7; perhaps TRBD1 as D (5 bases). This sequence originates from a woman younger than 35 in good health. The CDR3 sequence: CASSLSGQPTYEQYF. CDR3 nucleotide sequence: TGTGCCAGCAGCTTATCAGGGCAGCCGACCTACGAGCAGTACTTC.